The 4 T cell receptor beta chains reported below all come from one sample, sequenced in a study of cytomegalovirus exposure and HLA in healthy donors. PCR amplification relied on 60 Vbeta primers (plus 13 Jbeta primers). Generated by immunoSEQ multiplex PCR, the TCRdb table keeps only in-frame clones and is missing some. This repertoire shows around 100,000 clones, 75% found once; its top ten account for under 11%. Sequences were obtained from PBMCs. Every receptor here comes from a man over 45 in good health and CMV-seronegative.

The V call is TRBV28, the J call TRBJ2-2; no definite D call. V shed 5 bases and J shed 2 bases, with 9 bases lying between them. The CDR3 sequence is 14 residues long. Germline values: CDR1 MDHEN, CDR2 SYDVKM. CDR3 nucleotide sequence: TGTGCCAGCAGTCACGGTGTCAACACCGGGGAGCTGTTTTTT. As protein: CASSHGVNTGELFF. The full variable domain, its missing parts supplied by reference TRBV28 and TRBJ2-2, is DVKVTQSSRYLVKRTGEKVFLECVQDMDHENMFWYRQDPGLGLRLIYFSYDVKMKEKGDIPEGYSVSREKKERFSLILESASTNQTSMYLCASSHGVNTGELFFGEGSRLTVL.

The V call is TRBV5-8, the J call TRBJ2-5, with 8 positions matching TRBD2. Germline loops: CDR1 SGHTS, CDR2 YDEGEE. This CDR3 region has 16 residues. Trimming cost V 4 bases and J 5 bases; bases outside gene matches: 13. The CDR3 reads CASSMGAGLGGETQYF. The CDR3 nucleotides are TGTGCCAGCAGCATGGGTGCGGGACTAGGGGGGGAGACCCAGTACTTC.

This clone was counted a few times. The CDR3 spells CATRGAANTEAFF. The DNA for the CDR3 is TGTGCCACCAGGGGAGCAGCGAACACTGAAGCTTTCTTT. This chain joins TRBV10-3 and TRBJ1-1; D possibly corresponds to TRBD1 (6 bases). Per the germline V gene, CDR1 is ENHRY and CDR2 is SYGVKD. CDR3 size: 13 residues. The ends were cut back, 10 bases at V and 1 base at J, with 13 bases in the middle.

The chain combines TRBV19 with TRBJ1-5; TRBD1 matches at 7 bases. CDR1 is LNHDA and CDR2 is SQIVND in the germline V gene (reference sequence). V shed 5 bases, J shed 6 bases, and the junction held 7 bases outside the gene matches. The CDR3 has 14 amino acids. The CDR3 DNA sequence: TGTGCCAGTAGTCTACAGGGGTCCAGTCAGCCCCAGCATTTT. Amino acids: CASSLQGSSQPQHF.